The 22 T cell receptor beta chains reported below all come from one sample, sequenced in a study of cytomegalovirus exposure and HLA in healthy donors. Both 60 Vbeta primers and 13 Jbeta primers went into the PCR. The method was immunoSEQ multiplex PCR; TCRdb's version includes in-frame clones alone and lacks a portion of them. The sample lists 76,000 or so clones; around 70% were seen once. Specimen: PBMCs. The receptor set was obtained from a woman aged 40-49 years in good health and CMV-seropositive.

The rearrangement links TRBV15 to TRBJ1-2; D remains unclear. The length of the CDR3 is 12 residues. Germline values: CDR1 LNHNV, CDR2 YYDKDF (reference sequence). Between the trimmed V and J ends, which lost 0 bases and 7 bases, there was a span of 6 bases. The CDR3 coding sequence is TGTGCCACCAGCAGAGATCAGGCTGGCTACACCTTC. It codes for CATSRDQAGYTF.

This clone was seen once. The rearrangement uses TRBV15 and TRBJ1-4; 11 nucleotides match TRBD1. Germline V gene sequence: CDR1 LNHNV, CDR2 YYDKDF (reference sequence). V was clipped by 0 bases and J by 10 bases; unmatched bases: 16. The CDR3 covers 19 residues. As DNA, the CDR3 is TGTGCCACCAGCAGAGATTTAATTTCGTACTCCGGGACAGGGGGAAAACTGTTTTTT. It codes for CATSRDLISYSGTGGKLFF. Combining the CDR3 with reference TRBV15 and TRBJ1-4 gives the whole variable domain DAMVIQNPRYQVTQFGKPVTLSCSQTLNHNVMYWYQQKSSQAPKLLFHYYDKDFNNEADTPDNFQSRRPNTSFCFLDIRSPGLGDTAMYLCATSRDLISYSGTGGKLFFGSGTQLSVL.

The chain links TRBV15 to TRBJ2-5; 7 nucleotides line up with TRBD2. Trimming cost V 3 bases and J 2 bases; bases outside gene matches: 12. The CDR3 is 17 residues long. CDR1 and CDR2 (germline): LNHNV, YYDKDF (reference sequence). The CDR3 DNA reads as TGTGCCACCAGCAGGGGAGGGGCTCCCCCGCGGCAAGAGACCCAGTACTTC. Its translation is CATSRGGAPPRQETQYF. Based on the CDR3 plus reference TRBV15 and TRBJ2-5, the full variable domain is DAMVIQNPRYQVTQFGKPVTLSCSQTLNHNVMYWYQQKSSQAPKLLFHYYDKDFNNEADTPDNFQSRRPNTSFCFLDIRSPGLGDTAMYLCATSRGGAPPRQETQYFGPGTRLLVL.

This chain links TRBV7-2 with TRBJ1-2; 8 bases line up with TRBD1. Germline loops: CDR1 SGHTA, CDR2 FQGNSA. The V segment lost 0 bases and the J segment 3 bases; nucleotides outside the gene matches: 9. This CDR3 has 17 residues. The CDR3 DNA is TGTGCCAGCAGCTTAGCTCATTTACCAGGGGGCTACTATGGCTACACCTTC. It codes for CASSLAHLPGGYYGYTF.

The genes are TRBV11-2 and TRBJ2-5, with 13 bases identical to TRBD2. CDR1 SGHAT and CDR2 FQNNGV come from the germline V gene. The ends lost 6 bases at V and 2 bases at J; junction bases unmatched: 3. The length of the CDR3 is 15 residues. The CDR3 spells CASRGGLAGQETQYF. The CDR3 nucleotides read TGTGCCAGCAGAGGGGGACTAGCGGGGCAAGAGACCCAGTACTTC.

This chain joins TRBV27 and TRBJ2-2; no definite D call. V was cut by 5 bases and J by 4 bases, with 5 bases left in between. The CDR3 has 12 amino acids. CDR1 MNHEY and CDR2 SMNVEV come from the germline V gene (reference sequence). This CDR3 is CASSTVTGELFF. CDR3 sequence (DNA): TGTGCCAGCAGTACAGTCACCGGGGAGCTGTTTTTT.

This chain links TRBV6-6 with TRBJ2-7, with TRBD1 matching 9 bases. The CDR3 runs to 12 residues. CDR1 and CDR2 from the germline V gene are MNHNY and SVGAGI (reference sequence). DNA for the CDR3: TGTGCTACGGGACAGGGACCCTACGAGCAGTACTTC. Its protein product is CATGQGPYEQYF.

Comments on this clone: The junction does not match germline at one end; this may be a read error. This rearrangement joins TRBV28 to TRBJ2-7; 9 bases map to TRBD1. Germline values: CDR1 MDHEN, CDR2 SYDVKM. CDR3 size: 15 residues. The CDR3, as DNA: TGTGCCAGCTGTTTACAGGGGGCGCGTCCCTACGAGCAGTACTTC. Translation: CASCLQGARPYEQYF.

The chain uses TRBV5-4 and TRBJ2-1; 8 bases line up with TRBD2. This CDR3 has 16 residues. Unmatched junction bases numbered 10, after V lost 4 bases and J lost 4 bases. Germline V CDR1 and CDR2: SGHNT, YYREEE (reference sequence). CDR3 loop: CASSKLGVAGYNEQFF. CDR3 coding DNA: TGTGCCAGCAGCAAACTCGGGGTAGCGGGATACAATGAGCAGTTCTTC.

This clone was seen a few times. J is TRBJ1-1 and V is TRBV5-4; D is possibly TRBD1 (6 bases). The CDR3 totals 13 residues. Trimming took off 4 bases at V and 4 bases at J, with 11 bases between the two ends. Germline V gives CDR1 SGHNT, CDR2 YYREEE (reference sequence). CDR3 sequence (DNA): TGTGCCAGCAGCACCGGGACACGCACTGAAGCTTTCTTT. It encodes CASSTGTRTEAFF. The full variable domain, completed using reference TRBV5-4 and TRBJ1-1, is ETGVTQSPTHLIKTRGQQVTLRCSSQSGHNTVSWYQQALGQGPQFIFQYYREEENGRGNFPPRFSGLQFPNYSSELNVNALELDDSALYLCASSTGTRTEAFFGQGTRLTVV.

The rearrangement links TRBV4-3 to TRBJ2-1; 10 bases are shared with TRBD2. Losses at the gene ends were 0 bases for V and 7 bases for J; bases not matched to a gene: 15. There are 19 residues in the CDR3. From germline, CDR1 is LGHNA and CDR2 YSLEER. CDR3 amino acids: CASSQDGSLAGAGLNEQFF. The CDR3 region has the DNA TGCGCCAGCAGCCAAGATGGTTCGCTAGCGGGAGCTGGGTTGAATGAGCAGTTCTTC.

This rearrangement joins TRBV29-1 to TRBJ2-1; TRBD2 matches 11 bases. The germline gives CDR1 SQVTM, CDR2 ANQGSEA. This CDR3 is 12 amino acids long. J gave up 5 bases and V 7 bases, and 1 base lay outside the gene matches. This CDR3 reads CSGGLADNEQFF. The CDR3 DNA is TGCAGCGGGGGACTAGCGGACAATGAGCAGTTCTTC.

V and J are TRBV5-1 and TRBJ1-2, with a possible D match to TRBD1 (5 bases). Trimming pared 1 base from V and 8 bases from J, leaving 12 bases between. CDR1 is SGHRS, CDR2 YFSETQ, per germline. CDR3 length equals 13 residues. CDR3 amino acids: CASSLQGATGYTF. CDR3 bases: TGCGCCAGCAGCTTGCAAGGGGCTACCGGCTACACCTTC.

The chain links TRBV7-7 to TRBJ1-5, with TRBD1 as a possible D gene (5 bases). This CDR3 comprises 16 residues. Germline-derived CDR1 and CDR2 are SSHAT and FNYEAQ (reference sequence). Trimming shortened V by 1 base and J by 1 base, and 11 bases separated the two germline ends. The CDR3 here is CASSLESGSSNQPQHF. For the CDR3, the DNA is TGTGCCAGCAGCTTAGAGTCAGGGTCAAGCAATCAGCCCCAGCATTTT.

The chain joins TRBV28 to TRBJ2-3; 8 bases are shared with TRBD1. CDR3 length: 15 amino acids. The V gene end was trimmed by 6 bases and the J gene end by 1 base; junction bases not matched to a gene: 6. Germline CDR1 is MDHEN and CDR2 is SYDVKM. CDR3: CASRTRGRGTDTQYF. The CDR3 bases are TGTGCCAGCAGGACCAGGGGGCGAGGCACAGATACGCAGTATTTT. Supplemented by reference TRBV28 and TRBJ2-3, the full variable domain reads DVKVTQSSRYLVKRTGEKVFLECVQDMDHENMFWYRQDPGLGLRLIYFSYDVKMKEKGDIPEGYSVSREKKERFSLILESASTNQTSMYLCASRTRGRGTDTQYFGPGTRLTVL.

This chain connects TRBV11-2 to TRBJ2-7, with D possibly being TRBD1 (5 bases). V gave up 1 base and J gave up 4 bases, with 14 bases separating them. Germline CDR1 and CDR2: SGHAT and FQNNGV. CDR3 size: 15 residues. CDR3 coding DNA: TGTGCCAGCAGCTTAGGGATAGGGGTTGTGTACGAGCAGTACTTC. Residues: CASSLGIGVVYEQYF.

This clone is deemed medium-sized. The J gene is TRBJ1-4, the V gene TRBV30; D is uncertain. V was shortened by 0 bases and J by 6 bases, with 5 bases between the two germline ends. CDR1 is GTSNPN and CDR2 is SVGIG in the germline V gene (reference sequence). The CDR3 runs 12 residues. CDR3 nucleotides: TGTGCCTGGAGTGTACTAGATGAAAAACTGTTTTTT. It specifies CAWSVLDEKLFF.

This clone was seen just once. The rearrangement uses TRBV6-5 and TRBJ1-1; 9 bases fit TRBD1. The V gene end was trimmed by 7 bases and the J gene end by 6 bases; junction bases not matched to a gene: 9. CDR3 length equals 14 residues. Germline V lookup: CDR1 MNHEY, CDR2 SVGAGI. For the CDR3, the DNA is TGTGCCAGCAACTCCGGACAGGGGAAGTCTGAAGCTTTCTTT. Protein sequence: CASNSGQGKSEAFF.

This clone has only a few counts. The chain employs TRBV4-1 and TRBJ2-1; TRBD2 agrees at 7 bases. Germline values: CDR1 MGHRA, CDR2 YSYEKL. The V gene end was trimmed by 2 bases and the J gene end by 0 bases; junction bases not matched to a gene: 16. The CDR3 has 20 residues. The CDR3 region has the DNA TGCGCCAGCAGCCAATCCCCCACTACCATTCTAGCGGTCTCCTACAATGAGCAGTTCTTC. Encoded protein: CASSQSPTTILAVSYNEQFF.

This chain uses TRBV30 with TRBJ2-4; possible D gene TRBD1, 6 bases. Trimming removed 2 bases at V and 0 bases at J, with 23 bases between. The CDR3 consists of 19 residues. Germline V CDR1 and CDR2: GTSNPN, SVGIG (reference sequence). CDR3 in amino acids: CAWSTTGTKSRLAKNIQYF. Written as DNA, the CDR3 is TGTGCCTGGAGTACCACCGGGACAAAGAGTAGATTAGCCAAAAACATTCAGTACTTC.

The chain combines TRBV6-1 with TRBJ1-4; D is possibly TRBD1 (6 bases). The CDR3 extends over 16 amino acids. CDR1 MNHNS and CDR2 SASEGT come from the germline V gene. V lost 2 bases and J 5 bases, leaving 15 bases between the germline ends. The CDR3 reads CASSENGGLKNEKLFF. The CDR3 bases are TGTGCCAGCAGTGAAAACGGGGGGCTAAAGAATGAAAAACTGTTTTTT.

The CDR3 DNA follows: TGTGCCAGCAGTCCCTGGACTAGCGGGGACGAGCAGTACTTC. Translating gives CASSPWTSGDEQYF. The chain couples TRBV6-6 to TRBJ2-7, with 12 bases lining up with TRBD2. J was trimmed by 5 bases and V by 5 bases; bases with no gene match: 4. Germline V gene data show CDR1 as MNHNY and CDR2 as SVGAGI (reference sequence). CDR3 size: 14 residues.